This TCR beta chain was recorded in a study of shared clonotypes between healthy human individuals. Study summary: Donor composition was a couple of women and a few men, aged 18 to 49.

The germline V and J ends were trimmed by 1 base and 0 bases, with 12 bases remaining between them. This CDR3 region has 16 residues. The germline V gene encodes CDR1 SGHAT and CDR2 FQNNGV. The protocol was immunoSEQ multiplex PCR, while the TCRdb copy is restricted to in-frame clones and leaves out a portion. Found here are about 680,000 clones, about 78% of them singletons; the top ten hold about 1.7%. This sequence joins TRBV11-2 and TRBJ1-2; D gene ambiguous. The receptor was isolated from a woman between 25 and 40 years old in good health. The sequenced sample was memory CD4+ T cells sorted from blood. Subset noted: CD45RA-negative fraction. In DNA, the CDR3 is TGTGCCAGCAGCTTAGTCGCAGGATCAGCTAACTATGGCTACACCTTC. Its translation: CASSLVAGSANYGYTF.